The 18 T cell receptor beta chains reported below all come from one sample, sequenced in a study of cytomegalovirus exposure and HLA in healthy donors. Primers included in the PCR were 60 Vbeta and 13 Jbeta primers. The method was immunoSEQ multiplex PCR; TCRdb's version includes in-frame clones alone and lacks a portion of them. This sample's table has 200,000 to 250,000 clones. Sequenced input: PBMCs. The source is a girl aged 2-10 years in good health and CMV-seropositive.

The V and J genes are TRBV2 and TRBJ1-3; D is uncertain. CDR1 SNHLY and CDR2 FYNNEI come from the germline V gene. The CDR3 is 15 amino acids. V lost 3 bases, J lost 0 bases, and 9 bases lay in between. The CDR3 DNA sequence: TGTGCCAGCAGTGAGGGCATTTCCTCTGGAAACACCATATATTTT. Its protein product is CASSEGISSGNTIYF.

CDR3 sequence (DNA): TGTGCCAGCAGCCAGAGTGGGGCTGGGACTAGCGGTACCGGAGGTGGGTACGAGCAGTACTTC. This translates into CASSQSGAGTSGTGGGYEQYF. The gene calls are TRBV4-2 and TRBJ2-7, with 11 bases fitting TRBD2. CDR1 and CDR2 (germline): LGHNA, YNFKEQ. V lost 3 bases, J lost 4 bases, and 23 bases stayed unmatched. The CDR3 consists of 21 residues.

The V call is TRBV27, the J call TRBJ2-2, with D perhaps TRBD1 (7 bases). Germline CDR1 reads MNHEY; CDR2 reads SMNVEV (reference sequence). This CDR3 comprises 16 residues. V was clipped by 3 bases and J by 5 bases, with 16 bases between them. This CDR3 reads CASSFLRQGGTGELFF. The DNA for the CDR3 is TGTGCCAGCAGTTTCCTTAGACAGGGAGGAACCGGGGAGCTGTTTTTT.

J is TRBJ1-1 and V is TRBV7-9, with D tentatively TRBD1 (6 bases). Trimming took off 2 bases at V and 7 bases at J, with 17 bases between the two ends. Germline CDR1 SEHNR, CDR2 FQNEAQ (reference sequence). The CDR3 has 15 residues. CDR3 in DNA: TGTGCCAGCAGCTTACAAGGGCATGGGGGCCTTGAAGCTTTCTTT. This encodes CASSLQGHGGLEAFF.

The genes are TRBV18 and TRBJ1-1; perhaps TRBD1 as D (5 bases). Germline CDR1 KGHSH, CDR2 LQKENI. This CDR3 is 13 amino acids long. Deletions cut 6 bases from V and 2 bases from J, with 10 bases between. The CDR3 bases are TGTGCCAGCTCCAAGACAGAAAACACTGAAGCTTTCTTT. It translates to CASSKTENTEAFF.

This chain joins TRBV19 and TRBJ1-5; no clear D. The V and J ends lost 7 bases and 0 bases respectively, with 4 bases between them. Per germline, CDR1 LNHDA and CDR2 SQIVND (reference sequence). This CDR3 region has 12 residues. The CDR3 DNA is TGTGCCAGTACCTCTAGCAATCAGCCCCAGCATTTT. Its translation is CASTSSNQPQHF.

J is TRBJ2-1 and V is TRBV19; 11 bases fit TRBD2. This CDR3 is 20 amino acids long. CDR1 and CDR2 (germline): LNHDA, SQIVND (reference sequence). V gave up 3 bases and J gave up 3 bases; unmatched junction bases: 16. CDR3 amino acids: CASSIGASGRTSRFYNEQFF. CDR3 sequence (DNA): TGTGCCAGTAGTATTGGGGCTAGCGGGAGGACGTCAAGGTTCTACAATGAGCAGTTCTTC.

J is TRBJ1-1 and V is TRBV19; possibly TRBD1 for D (5 bases). Trimming cost V 4 bases and J 6 bases, with 12 bases left between them. The CDR3 contains 13 residues. CDR1 and CDR2 (germline): LNHDA, SQIVND (reference sequence). The CDR3 DNA is TGTGCCAGTAGTAAAGACCCCAGGGCTGAAGCTTTCTTT. It yields the protein CASSKDPRAEAFF.

V usage is TRBV12-5 and J usage is TRBJ1-1, with 9 positions matching TRBD1. Germline trimming cut 8 bases from V and 1 base from J; bases unmatched to any gene: 11. The length of the CDR3 is 16 residues. Germline lookup yields CDR1 LGHNT and CDR2 FRNRAP. The CDR3 DNA follows: TGTGCTAGTAATGAGGGGACAGGGTTTGAGAACACTGAAGCTTTCTTT. It encodes CASNEGTGFENTEAFF. The whole variable domain, remainder taken from reference TRBV12-5 and TRBJ1-1, is DARVTQTPRHKVTEMGQEVTMRCQPILGHNTVFWYRQTMMQGLELLAYFRNRAPLDDSGMPKDRFSAEMPDATLATLKIQPSEPRDSAVYFCASNEGTGFENTEAFFGQGTRLTVV.

The chain uses TRBV5-1 and TRBJ2-6, with no clear D. The V gene lost 8 bases and the J gene lost 2 bases, with 8 bases spanning the gap. The germline CDR1 and CDR2 sequences are SGHRS and YFSETQ. The CDR3 runs 13 residues. CDR3 in DNA: TGCGCCAGTACAGAACCTGGGGCCAACGTCCTGACTTTC. Its protein product is CASTEPGANVLTF.

The chain carries TRBV4-1 and TRBJ2-5, with 9 bases matching TRBD1. The J call may be incorrect, as the DNA end agrees better with TRBJ2-7. The CDR3 length is 15 residues. CDR1 and CDR2 from the germline V gene are MGHRA and YSYEKL. DNA for the CDR3: TGCGCCAGCAGCCAAGCCGGGACAGGGCGTTACGAGCAGTACTTC. Protein sequence: CASSQAGTGRYEQYF.

The chain is built from TRBV7-2 and TRBJ1-2; D ambiguous. The germline gives CDR1 SGHTA, CDR2 FQGNSA. This CDR3 is 14 amino acids long. V lost 3 bases and J lost 7, with 15 bases in between. In nucleotides, the CDR3 is TGTGCCAGCAGCTTTTTCAGTTTCGAATCTGGCTACACCTTC. As protein: CASSFFSFESGYTF.

The chain links TRBV2 to TRBJ1-1, with 7 nucleotides matching TRBD1. In germline, CDR1 is SNHLY, CDR2 FYNNEI. Germline trimming cut 11 bases from V and 1 base from J; bases unmatched to any gene: 13. The CDR3 extends over 15 amino acids. The CDR3 spells CAPRGARGANTEAFF. For the CDR3, the DNA is TGTGCCCCCAGGGGGGCCAGGGGTGCGAACACTGAAGCTTTCTTT.

This chain connects TRBV6-1 to TRBJ2-5, with 8 bases matching TRBD2. Germline CDR1 is MNHNS and CDR2 is SASEGT. After removal of 2 bases from V and 1 base from J, the junction contained 6 bases not matched to a gene. The CDR3 is 16 amino acids. The CDR3 DNA sequence: TGTGCCAGCAGTGAAAGGGCGGGGGGCTTCCAAGAGACCCAGTACTTC. The encoded protein is CASSERAGGFQETQYF.

The V call is TRBV5-1, the J call TRBJ2-3; TRBD2 matches at 12 bases. After removal of 2 bases from V and 2 bases from J, the junction contained 3 bases not matched to a gene. In germline, CDR1 is SGHRS, CDR2 YFSETQ. CDR3 size: 16 residues. The CDR3 reads CASSFGLAGLTDTQYF. CDR3 in DNA: TGCGCCAGCAGCTTCGGACTAGCGGGGCTCACAGATACGCAGTATTTT.

The chain uses TRBV4-1 and TRBJ2-5; D remains ambiguous. TRBJ2-7 explains the end of the DNA better; the J call may be wrong. Germline CDR1 MGHRA, CDR2 YSYEKL. This CDR3 region has 16 residues. CDR3 region: CASSQGPGGGPYEQYF. In nucleotides, the CDR3 is TGCGCCAGCAGCCAAGGCCCCGGCGGTGGCCCCTACGAGCAGTACTTC.

J is TRBJ2-5 and V is TRBV6-1, with D perhaps TRBD1 (7 bases). Trimming removed 4 bases from V and 2 bases from J, with 20 bases in between. The CDR3 loop spans 17 amino acids. The germline gives CDR1 MNHNS, CDR2 SASEGT. The CDR3 nucleotides read TGTGCCAGCAGTGTAGCCGTGACCAGGGGGGTACAAGAGACCCAGTACTTC. Translating it yields CASSVAVTRGVQETQYF.

This chain links TRBV14 with TRBJ2-1; weak D call: TRBD1 (5 bases). This CDR3 region has 14 residues. Germline CDR1 reads SGHDN; CDR2 reads FVKESK. V gave up 0 bases and J gave up 9 bases, with 12 bases separating them. The CDR3 spells CASSQESPGREQFF. The CDR3 DNA sequence: TGTGCCAGCAGCCAAGAAAGCCCAGGGCGTGAGCAGTTCTTC.